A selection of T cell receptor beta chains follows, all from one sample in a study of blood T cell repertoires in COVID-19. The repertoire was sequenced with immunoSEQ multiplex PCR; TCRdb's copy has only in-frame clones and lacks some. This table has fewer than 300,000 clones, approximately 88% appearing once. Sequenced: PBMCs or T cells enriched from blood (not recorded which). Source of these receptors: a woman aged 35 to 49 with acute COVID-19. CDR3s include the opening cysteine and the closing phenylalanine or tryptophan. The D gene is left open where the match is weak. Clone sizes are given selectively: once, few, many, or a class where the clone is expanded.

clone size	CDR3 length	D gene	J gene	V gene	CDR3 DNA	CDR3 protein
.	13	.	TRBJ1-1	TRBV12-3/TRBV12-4	TGTGCCAGCAGTTTTGCTGCGACGGGTGAAGCTTTCTTT	CASSFAATGEAFF
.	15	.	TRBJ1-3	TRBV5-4	TGTGCCAGCAGCCGTACAGGGCGCTCTGGAAACACCATATATTTT	CASSRTGRSGNTIYF
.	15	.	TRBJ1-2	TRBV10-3	TGTGCCATCAGTGAAACAGGGCAGGAGCACTATGGCTACACCTTC	CAISETGQEHYGYTF
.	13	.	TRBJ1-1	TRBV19	TGTGCCAGTAGTGAACAGGCCTCCACTGAAGCTTTCTTT	CASSEQASTEAFF
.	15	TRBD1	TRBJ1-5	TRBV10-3	TGTGCCATCAGTGATTTGGGACAGGGGAATCAGCCCCAGCATTTT	CAISDLGQGNQPQHF
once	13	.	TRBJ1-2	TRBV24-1	TGTGCCACCAGTGATTTTGAGGGCTATGGCTACACCTTC	CATSDFEGYGYTF
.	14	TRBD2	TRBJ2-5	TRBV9	TGTGCCAGCAACCCCGGTTTTAGCGGGGAGACCCAGTACTTC	CASNPGFSGETQYF
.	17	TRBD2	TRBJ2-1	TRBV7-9	TGTGCCAGCAGCTTAGAGGCGGGAGAGCCCTACAACAATGAGCAGTTCTTC	CASSLEAGEPYNNEQFF
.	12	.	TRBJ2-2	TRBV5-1	TGCGCCAGCAGCGCGGAAGGCGGGGAGCTGTTTTTT	CASSAEGGELFF
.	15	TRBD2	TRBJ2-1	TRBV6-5	TGTGCCAGCACCCCGACTAGCGGGAGTATCAATGAGCAGTTCTTC	CASTPTSGSINEQFF
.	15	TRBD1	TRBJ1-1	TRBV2	TGTGCCAGCAGCCCCCGACAGGGGGCGGTGACTGAAGCTTTCTTT	CASSPRQGAVTEAFF
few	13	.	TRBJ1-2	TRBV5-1	TGCGCCAGCAGCGAGACCCAGGGAAGAGGCTACACCTTC	CASSETQGRGYTF
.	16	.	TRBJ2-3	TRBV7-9	TGTGCCAGCAGCATTATAAGCGGCATCAAGGCAGATACGCAGTATTTT	CASSIISGIKADTQYF
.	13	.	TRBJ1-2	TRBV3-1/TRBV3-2	TGTGCCAGCAGTCAACAGGGCTCGAATGGCTACACCTTC	CASSQQGSNGYTF
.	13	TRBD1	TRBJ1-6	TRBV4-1	TGCGCCAGCAGCCCTCAGGGGGTGGGACCCCTCCACTTT	CASSPQGVGPLHF
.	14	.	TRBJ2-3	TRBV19	TGTGCCAGTAGTCCGACGACAGTCGCAGATACGCAGTATTTT	CASSPTTVADTQYF
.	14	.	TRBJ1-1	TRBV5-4	TGTGCCAGCAGCCGGAACCCAGGGGACACTGAAGCTTTCTTT	CASSRNPGDTEAFF
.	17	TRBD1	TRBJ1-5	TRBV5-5	TGTGCCAGCAGCTCTAGCCTGGGACAGGGGGCAGGTCAGCCCCAGCATTTT	CASSSSLGQGAGQPQHF
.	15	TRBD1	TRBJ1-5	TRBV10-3	TGTGCCATCAGTGAGTCGGGGACAGGGAATCAGCCCCAGCATTTT	CAISESGTGNQPQHF
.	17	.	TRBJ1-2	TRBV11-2	TGTGCCAGCAGTACATTCATCGGGGGGCGATTGCCAGATGGCTACACCTTC	CASSTFIGGRLPDGYTF
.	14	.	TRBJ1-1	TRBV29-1	TGCAGCGCTGGAGGACCTACATCGGACACTGAAGCTTTCTTT	CSAGGPTSDTEAFF
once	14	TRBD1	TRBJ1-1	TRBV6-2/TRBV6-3	TGTGCCAGCAGCCAGGACAGGTTTTACTATGAAGCTTTCTTT	CASSQDRFYYEAFF
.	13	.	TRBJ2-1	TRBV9	TGTGCCAGCAGCACACCAGGGTTCAATGAGCAGTTCTTC	CASSTPGFNEQFF
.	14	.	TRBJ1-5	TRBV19	TGTGCCAGTAGTATGGACAGCGGCAATCAGCCCCAGCATTTT	CASSMDSGNQPQHF
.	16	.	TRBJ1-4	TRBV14	TGTGCCAGCAGCCAAGTCACGGGCAGGGTTAATGAAAAACTGTTTTTT	CASSQVTGRVNEKLFF
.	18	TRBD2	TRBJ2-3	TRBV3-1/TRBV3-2	TGTGCCAGCAGCCAATTCCTAGCCGGGACTAGCGGACCAGATACGCAGTATTTT	CASSQFLAGTSGPDTQYF
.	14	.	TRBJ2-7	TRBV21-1	TGTGCCAGCAGGAATCCGCAGAACCTCTACGAGCAGTACTTC	CASRNPQNLYEQYF
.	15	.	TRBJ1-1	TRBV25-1	TGTGCCAGCAGTGCAGACAGGCTGAGTAGCACTGAAGCTTTCTTT	CASSADRLSSTEAFF
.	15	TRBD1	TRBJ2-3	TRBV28	TGTGCCAGCAGTTCAAGACAGGGAAGGAGGGATACGCAGTATTTT	CASSSRQGRRDTQYF
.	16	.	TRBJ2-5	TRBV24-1	TGTGCCACCAGTGATTCCCACGGGAGCACACGCGAGACCCAGTACTTC	CATSDSHGSTRETQYF
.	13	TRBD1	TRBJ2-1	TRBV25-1	TGTGCCAGCCGCACAGGGGTCTACAATGAGCAGTTCTTC	CASRTGVYNEQFF
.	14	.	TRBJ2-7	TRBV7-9	TGTGCCAGCAGCTCGGGTAGTCCCCCATACGAGCAGTACTTC	CASSSGSPPYEQYF
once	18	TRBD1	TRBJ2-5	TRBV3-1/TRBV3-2	TGTGCCAGCAGCCAAGTCGGACGGACAGGGGGCACCCAAGAGACCCAGTACTTC	CASSQVGRTGGTQETQYF
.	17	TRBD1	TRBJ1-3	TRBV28	TGTGCCAGCAGTTTTTATCCCGGGACAGGGAACGGAAACACCATATATTTT	CASSFYPGTGNGNTIYF
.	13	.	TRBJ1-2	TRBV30	TGTGCCTGGAGCCCACGGAGCCGCTATGGCTACACCTTC	CAWSPRSRYGYTF
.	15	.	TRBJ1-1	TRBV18	TGTGCCAGCTCCCCCGCGGCCAGGGTAGGCACTGAAGCTTTCTTT	CASSPAARVGTEAFF
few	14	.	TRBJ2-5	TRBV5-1	TGCGCCAGCAGCTTGGGCAGGGGGGCAGAGACCCAGTACTTC	CASSLGRGAETQYF
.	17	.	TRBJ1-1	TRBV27	TGTGCCAGCAGTCCCATAGGAACAGGGAGCATGAACACTGAAGCTTTCTTT	CASSPIGTGSMNTEAFF
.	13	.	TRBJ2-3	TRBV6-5	TGTGCCAGCAGTTACCCCCCAGCAGATACGCAGTATTTT	CASSYPPADTQYF
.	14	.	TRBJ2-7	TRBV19	TGTGCCAGTAGTATAGTGGTCAGCTCCTACGAGCAGTACTTC	CASSIVVSSYEQYF
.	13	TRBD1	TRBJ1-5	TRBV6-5	TGTGCCAGCAGTTACGGACAGGGGTCGGCCCAGCATTTT	CASSYGQGSAQHF
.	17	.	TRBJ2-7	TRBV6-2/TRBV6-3	TGTGCCAGCAGTTACCGTGGGAGCCCTTCCTCCCCCTACGAGCAGTACTTC	CASSYRGSPSSPYEQYF
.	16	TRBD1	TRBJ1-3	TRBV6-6	TGTGCCAGCGGCCACAGGGGGTCACGCTCTGGAAACACCATATATTTT	CASGHRGSRSGNTIYF
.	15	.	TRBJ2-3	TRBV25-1	TGTGCCAGCAGTGTAGGGGCAGGGCACGCAGATACGCAGTATTTT	CASSVGAGHADTQYF
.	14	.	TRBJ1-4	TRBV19	TGTGCCAGTAGTTCCATCAGGGTTAATGAAAAACTGTTTTTT	CASSSIRVNEKLFF
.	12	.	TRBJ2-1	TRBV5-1	TGCGCCAGCAGCTTGGAGCCTAATGAGCAGTTCTTC	CASSLEPNEQFF
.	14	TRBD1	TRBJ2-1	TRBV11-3	TGTGCCAGCAGCTTTAGGGACAGATACAATGAGCAGTTCTTC	CASSFRDRYNEQFF
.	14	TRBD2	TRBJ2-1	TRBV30	TGTGCCTGGAGTGTTATCAGCGGGGGGGGTGAGCAGTTCTTC	CAWSVISGGGEQFF
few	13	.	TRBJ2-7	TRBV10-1	TGCGCCAGCAGTAGCCGCGGGGGCCACGAGCAGTACTTC	CASSSRGGHEQYF
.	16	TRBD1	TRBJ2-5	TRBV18	TGTGCCAGCTCACCGGTCGGGACAGGGGCAATAGAGACCCAGTACTTC	CASSPVGTGAIETQYF